These T cell receptor beta chains were read from a single sample in a study of vaccination effects on CD4 cells after COVID-19. Sequencing was performed with immunoSEQ multiplex PCR; in TCRdb, only in-frame clones are kept and a portion is missing. The data contain around 54,000 clones, around 75% of them singletons. No antigen has been identified for these receptors. Here the sequenced sample was CD4+ T cells from PBMCs cultured with HCoV-229E spike peptides, taken before COVID-19 vaccination. Source of these receptors: a human donor who received a COVID-19 vaccine. Both conserved end residues are part of each CDR3. The D gene is left open where the match is weak. Expanded clones get a size class; other rows say once, few or many, or leave the size out.

V gene	D gene	clone size	J gene	CDR3 protein	CDR3 DNA
TRBV30	.	.	TRBJ2-5	CAWQSTGQETQYF	TGTGCCTGGCAATCGACAGGTCAAGAGACCCAGTACTTC
TRBV6-1	TRBD1	.	TRBJ1-5	CASSERTGIGQPQHF	TGTGCCAGCAGTGAACGGACAGGGATCGGTCAGCCCCAGCATTTT
TRBV5-4	TRBD1	.	TRBJ1-2	CASSSGQGRANYGYTF	TGTGCCAGCAGCTCCGGACAGGGTCGAGCTAACTATGGCTACACCTTC
TRBV3-1/TRBV3-2	TRBD2	.	TRBJ2-5	CASSLRGGRETQYF	TGTGCCAGCAGCCTACGGGGGGGCAGGGAGACCCAGTACTTC
TRBV3-1/TRBV3-2	.	.	TRBJ1-5	CASSQGVTSHQPQHF	TGTGCCAGCAGCCAAGGGGTGACGTCCCATCAGCCCCAGCATTTT
TRBV7-2	.	.	TRBJ1-6	CASSLATFAPLHF	TGTGCCAGCAGCTTAGCGACGTTCGCACCCCTCCACTTT
TRBV7-9	.	.	TRBJ1-4	CASSLVVTTTGEKLFF	TGTGCCAGCAGCTTAGTTGTCACGACAACGGGGGAAAAACTGTTTTTT
TRBV7-2	TRBD1	.	TRBJ2-5	CASRKPTGGTREPQYF	TGTGCCAGCAGAAAACCGACAGGGGGTACAAGAGAACCCCAGTACTTC
TRBV30	.	.	TRBJ1-6	CARREGGNSPLHF	TGTGCCCGTAGGGAAGGCGGAAATTCACCCCTCCACTTT
TRBV6-6	.	.	TRBJ1-5	CASSYPGRDQPQHF	TGTGCCAGCAGTTACCCCGGACGGGATCAGCCCCAGCATTTT
TRBV6-6	.	.	TRBJ2-1	CASSYSIGTFYNEQFF	TGTGCCAGCAGTTACTCGATAGGGACTTTCTACAATGAGCAGTTCTTC
TRBV6-4	TRBD2	.	TRBJ2-3	CASSDSKRGGPSSTDTQYF	TGTGCCAGCAGTGACTCAAAGCGGGGGGGCCCTTCCAGCACAGATACGCAGTATTTT
TRBV7-2	.	.	TRBJ1-2	CASSLSLGTVGLGYTF	TGTGCCAGCAGCTTAAGCCTTGGGACGGTCGGATTGGGCTACACCTTC
TRBV29-1	.	.	TRBJ2-5	CSVALQGDQETQYF	TGCAGCGTTGCACTCCAGGGTGACCAAGAGACCCAGTACTTC
TRBV19	.	once	TRBJ2-5	CASSILGQETQYF	TGTGCCAGTAGTATTTTGGGGCAAGAGACCCAGTACTTC
TRBV3-1/TRBV3-2	TRBD1	.	TRBJ2-1	CASSQAKAGQGLQQFF	TGTGCCAGCAGCCAAGCAAAGGCGGGACAGGGCCTCCAGCAGTTCTTC
TRBV18	TRBD2	.	TRBJ2-5	CASSQWGLAGSQETQYF	TGTGCCAGCTCACAATGGGGACTAGCGGGGAGCCAAGAGACCCAGTACTTC
TRBV24-1	.	once	TRBJ2-4	CATSVLGPPFIAKNIQYF	TGTGCCACCAGTGTTCTTGGCCCCCCTTTCATAGCCAAAAACATTCAGTACTTC
TRBV6-5	TRBD1	.	TRBJ1-2	CASSRTGEYGYTF	TGTGCCAGCAGTCGGACAGGGGAATATGGCTACACCTTC
TRBV6-2/TRBV6-3	.	.	TRBJ1-2	CASSYSVGGYTF	TGTGCCAGCAGTTACTCCGTCGGCGGCTACACCTTC